This entry describes one TCR beta chain. Its antigen remains undetermined. Per-base quality was not reported, and no clone a single base away is much larger than it. This sample is part of a study of T cell responses to AZD1222 COVID-19 vaccine (dated by TCRdb to 2020 to 2022). Turning to the overall study: A total of 240 or so trial participants underwent TCR sequencing, of whom around 210 had received two doses of AZD1222 and about 25 had received two doses of the MenACWY control vaccine. Trial participants were enrolled by age into subgroups of 18-55, 56-69 and 70-plus years, and around 150, 29 and 61 TCR-sequenced participants, respectively, were included in these subgroups. Broader findings and caveats from the paper: After two AZD1222 doses, spike-specific TCR breadth and depth were significantly higher than at day 0 and than in MenACWY recipients. Conclusions about previously exposed vaccinees were limited because only six AZD1222 recipients were SARS-CoV-2 seropositive at baseline. Participants were mostly white British and included more females than males, and it was suggested by the authors that clonal diversity may have been underestimated. The whole spike protein was spanned by vaccine-associated CD4 TCRs, and dominant responses were seen in regions 160-218 and 743-854. No day 14 peak-response samples were available, so repertoires were characterized only after the peak T cell response. In the small 56-69-year group, the increase in depth fell short of significance, most likely because of low power. Nearly half of unique spike-specific TCRs reportedly recognized epitopes outside regions mutated in the B.1.351 and B.1.1.7 variants.

The CDR3 regions of human TCRbeta chains were analyzed by immunosequencing. The published analysis was carried out like this. Repertoire TCRs were matched against a reference library of SARS-CoV-2-specific TCRs generated with the MIRA antigen-specificity platform. Breadth meant the fraction of unique TCRs that were SARS-CoV-2-associated, whereas depth meant the fraction of total T cells that were SARS-CoV-2-associated. Each spike-specific TCR was assigned to its reactive spike region and to a CD4 or CD8 class using the MIRA data. Log10-transformed breadth and depth values were compared by one-way ANOVA with Sidak's multiple comparisons tests. TCRdb obtained this table from immuneACCESS and retained in-frame rearrangements with V and J assigned. These tables miss some clones; where compared with another copy, unresolved V genes account for less than half of the shortfall, and the remainder is unexplained. That table supplies the V and J calls and clone size; D and trimming were determined from the DNA. Recorded for this sample are some 150,000 clones; approximately 87% of them occurred a single time. The ten largest clones add up to about 5.1% of the sample.

Its CDR3 holds 15 amino acids, cysteine through phenylalanine. Just the 45-base CDR3 DNA is kept, in frame starting at base 1. CDR1 and CDR2, per the germline V gene, are MDHEN and SYDVKM. Germline trimming: 5 bases from V, 0 bases from J; junction bases outside gene matches: 4. Reading the label with the study, this specimen's time point is: baseline before first vaccination. The intended sense of this specimen's treatment or condition label: meningococcal conjugate vaccine given as trial control. Vaccinee samples came from UK trials COV001 and COV002, including a single-blind randomized controlled phase 2/3 trial of AZD1222 (ChAdOx1 nCoV-19) in healthy adults. For TCRbeta chain sequencing, PBMC samples were collected from trial participants at day 0 and at day 28 after the second dose.

The rearrangement joined TRBV28 to TRBJ1-3; 7 central nucleotides agree with TRBD1. This receptor was identified in an adult in good health. The material was peripheral blood, obtained on day 0 of MenACWY control vaccination. CDR3 protein: CASSPGDSSGNTIYF. Read as DNA, the sequence is TGTGCCAGCAGTCCAGGGGACAGCTCTGGAAACACCATATATTTT.